These 8 T cell receptor beta chains were sequenced from one sample in a study of monozygotic twins with inflammatory bowel disease. TCRdb reprocessed the 5' RACE reads, with one entry per CDR3 protein and no DNA. This sample's table has about 330,000 distinct CDR3 sequences. Sequencing was carried out using blood. These receptors originate from a human donor with ulcerative colitis or Crohn's disease, or a healthy co-twin of an affected twin (not recorded which).

The chain links TRBV30 to TRBJ1-3. Germline-derived CDR1 and CDR2 are GTSNPN and SVGIG (reference sequence). This CDR3 has 16 residues. Here the CDR3 reads CAWSYDTLHSGNTIYF.

V is TRBV5-6 and J is TRBJ2-2; the TCRdb call, TRBD1, lacks DNA for checking. Germline CDR1 reads SGHDT; CDR2 reads YYEEEE. There are 14 residues in the CDR3. The CDR3 loop is CASSPDRGTGELFF.

The V call is TRBV5-6, the J call TRBJ1-5; the TCRdb call, TRBD1, lacks DNA for checking. The CDR3 totals 15 residues. Germline lookup yields CDR1 SGHDT and CDR2 YYEEEE. The CDR3 loop is CASSLGTGGVQPQHF.

The chain couples TRBV5-1 to TRBJ1-6; the D gene TCRdb calls, TRBD1, cannot be checked with no DNA. Germline V CDR1 and CDR2: SGHRS, YFSETQ. This CDR3 region has 15 residues. The CDR3 reads CASRYERQGNSPLHF.

The chain joins TRBV24-1 to TRBJ2-3; the TCRdb call, TRBD2, lacks DNA for checking. CDR1 KGHDR and CDR2 SFDVKD come from the germline V gene. The CDR3 totals 15 residues. Here the CDR3 reads CATRESGSSTDTQYF.

This chain connects TRBV5-1 to TRBJ2-2; TCRdb's D call, TRBD1, is unchecked because there is no DNA. CDR3 length equals 18 residues. Germline CDR1 and CDR2: SGHRS and YFSETQ. The CDR3 here is CASSLTPTGRPNTGELFF.

The V gene is TRBV20-1, the J gene TRBJ2-5; TCRdb reports TRBD1, a call that lacks DNA to check it against. Germline V gene sequence: CDR1 DFQATT, CDR2 SNEGSKA (reference sequence). CDR3 length equals 15 residues. This CDR3 reads CSAVGDPQRGETQYF.

The chain has TRBV7-6 and TRBJ2-2; TCRdb proposes TRBD1, but this gene call is untestable without DNA. Germline V gene data show CDR1 as SGHVS and CDR2 as FNYEAQ. The CDR3 consists of 14 residues. CDR3 region: CASSSAGGTGELFF. Combining the CDR3 with reference TRBV7-6 and TRBJ2-2 gives the whole variable domain GAGVSQSPRYKVTKRGQDVALRCDPISGHVSLYWYRQALGQGPEFLTYFNYEAQQDKSGLPNDRFSAERPEGSISTLTIQRTEQRDSAMYRCASSSAGGTGELFFGEGSRLTVL.